The 30 T cell receptor beta chains reported below all come from one sample, sequenced in a study of blood T cell repertoires in COVID-19. The data were produced by immunoSEQ multiplex PCR, yet TCRdb's version contains in-frame clones alone and is incomplete. The sample has fewer than 200,000 clones, about 87% seen once. The sequenced material came from peripheral blood. The source is a man between 35 and 55 years old with active or convalescent COVID-19.

The rearrangement uses TRBV27 and TRBJ1-3, with D uncertain. The CDR3 length is 13 residues. CDR1 and CDR2 (germline): MNHEY, SMNVEV (reference sequence). Trimming took off 6 bases at V and 2 bases at J, with 8 bases between the two ends. CDR3 in amino acids: CASSSGAGNTIYF. DNA of the CDR3: TGTGCCAGCAGCTCCGGGGCTGGAAACACCATATATTTT.

V is TRBV2 and J is TRBJ1-5; possibly TRBD1 for D (5 bases). This CDR3 is 13 amino acids long. Germline CDR1 and CDR2: SNHLY and FYNNEI. The V and J ends lost 5 bases and 3 bases respectively, with 8 bases between them. CDR3 in DNA: TGTGCCAGCAGTCGGACATACAATCAGCCCCAGCATTTT. Translated: CASSRTYNQPQHF.

The chain links TRBV10-3 to TRBJ1-1; no definite D call. CDR1 and CDR2 (germline): ENHRY, SYGVKD. V was shortened by 11 bases and J by 3 bases, with 19 bases between the two germline ends. The CDR3 loop spans 14 amino acids. The DNA of the CDR3 is TGTGCCGCGGTCCCAAGCAAAGCTGACACTGAAGCTTTCTTT. This sequence encodes CAAVPSKADTEAFF.

V is TRBV7-9 and J is TRBJ2-5; 7 positions agree with TRBD1. CDR1 is SEHNR and CDR2 is FQNEAQ in the germline V gene (reference sequence). The CDR3 is 15 amino acids. V was clipped by 5 bases and J by 5 bases; unmatched bases: 11. CDR3 coding DNA: TGTGCCAGCAGCCCCCGACAGGGAACAACGGAGACCCAGTACTTC. This gives the protein CASSPRQGTTETQYF.

This clone showed up just once. This sequence joins TRBV6-6 and TRBJ1-3; TRBD1 matches at 8 bases. Germline V gene data show CDR1 as MNHNY and CDR2 as SVGAGI (reference sequence). The J segment lost 3 bases and the V segment lost 5 bases, leaving 3 bases of the junction unmatched. This CDR3 is 14 amino acids long. The CDR3 sequence is CASSGTGGGNTIYF. CDR3 nucleotides: TGTGCCAGCAGTGGAACAGGGGGTGGAAACACCATATATTTT.

The chain links TRBV12-3 or TRBV12-4 to TRBJ2-7; D might be TRBD2 (6 bases). The CDR3 consists of 13 residues. With 8 bases removed from V and 0 bases from J, the gap between germline ends came to 11 bases. CDR3 in amino acids: CASRGSPSYEQYF. CDR3 nucleotide sequence: TGTGCCAGCCGGGGGAGTCCCTCCTACGAGCAGTACTTC.

This chain links TRBV27 with TRBJ2-7; 12 bases are a match to TRBD2. V lost 5 bases, J lost 3 bases, and 5 bases stayed unmatched. The CDR3 length is 15 residues. The germline gives CDR1 MNHEY, CDR2 SMNVEV (reference sequence). CDR3 coding DNA: TGTGCCAGCAGTCACCTAGCGGGGGGGCACTACGAGCAGTACTTC. It codes for CASSHLAGGHYEQYF.

This sequence joins TRBV11-2 and TRBJ2-1; maybe TRBD2 (6 bases). This CDR3 has 16 amino acids. V was pared by 0 bases and J by 8 bases, with 17 bases between. The germline CDR1 and CDR2 sequences are SGHAT and FQNNGV. CDR3 sequence (DNA): TGTGCCAGCAGCTTAGATGGTAGCTTTCCTAGCGATGAGCAGTTCTTC. The encoded protein is CASSLDGSFPSDEQFF.

This chain uses TRBV5-4 with TRBJ2-3, with TRBD2 matching 15 bases. This CDR3 has 18 residues. The junction had 7 bases not matched to a gene; V was cut back by 5 bases and J by 0 bases. Germline assignment: CDR1 SGHNT and CDR2 YYREEE (reference sequence). The CDR3 spells CASREGTSGGLSTDTQYF. The CDR3 DNA reads TGTGCCAGCAGGGAAGGGACTAGCGGGGGGCTGAGCACAGATACGCAGTATTTT.

The CDR3 loop reads CASSLKGQGDYGYTF. The CDR3 DNA is TGTGCCAGCAGCCTGAAGGGACAGGGGGACTATGGCTACACCTTC. The chain combines TRBV9 with TRBJ1-2, with 11 bases fitting TRBD1. Germline CDR1 SGDLS, CDR2 YYNGEE. This CDR3 has 15 amino acids. Trimming took 4 bases from V and 3 from J; bases not matched to a gene: 5. Together with reference TRBV9 and TRBJ1-2, the CDR3 gives the full variable domain: DSGVTQTPKHLITATGQRVTLRCSPRSGDLSVYWYQQSLDQGLQFLIQYYNGEERAKGNILERFSAQQFPDLHSELNLSSLELGDSALYFCASSLKGQGDYGYTFGSGTRLTVV.

J is TRBJ1-1 and V is TRBV30; TRBD1 agrees at 7 bases. CDR3 length: 13 residues. Losses at the gene ends were 4 bases for V and 0 bases for J; bases not matched to a gene: 2. CDR1 GTSNPN and CDR2 SVGIG come from the germline V gene (reference sequence). The CDR3 sequence: CAWNRGMNTEAFF. As DNA, the CDR3 is TGTGCCTGGAACAGGGGCATGAACACTGAAGCTTTCTTT.

The rearrangement uses TRBV7-8 and TRBJ2-4, with TRBD1 matching over 8 bases. The CDR3 extends over 18 amino acids. Unmatched junction bases numbered 15, after V lost 5 bases and J lost 3 bases. The germline V gene has CDR1 SGHVS and CDR2 FQNEAQ. The CDR3, as DNA: TGTGCCAGCAGCCCCGACCTTCAGACAGGGGCCAGCAAAAACATTCAGTACTTC. Amino acids: CASSPDLQTGASKNIQYF.

This chain connects TRBV18 to TRBJ1-1; 7 bases fit TRBD1. Trimming at V came to 3 bases and at J to 6 bases, leaving 4 bases not matched to a gene. Per the germline V gene, CDR1 is KGHSH and CDR2 is LQKENI. This CDR3 spans 13 amino acids. The CDR3 sequence: CASSPDRDAEAFF. Written as DNA, the CDR3 is TGTGCCAGCTCACCTGACAGGGACGCTGAAGCTTTCTTT.

The chain couples TRBV5-4 to TRBJ1-3, with 7 bases that match TRBD1. The CDR3 totals 16 residues. V gave up 9 bases and J gave up 0 bases; unmatched junction bases: 12. Germline loops: CDR1 SGHNT, CDR2 YYREEE (reference sequence). The CDR3 spells CATTRGTTSSGNTIYF. CDR3 in DNA: TGTGCCACCACCAGGGGGACGACCTCCTCTGGAAACACCATATATTTT.

The chain links TRBV19 to TRBJ1-2; D ambiguous. The CDR3 is 14 amino acids. Trimming cost V 3 bases and J 5 bases, with 13 bases left between them. The germline V gene has CDR1 LNHDA and CDR2 SQIVND (reference sequence). CDR3: CASSIEVGTYGYTF. In DNA form, the CDR3 reads TGTGCCAGTAGTATCGAGGTCGGTACTTATGGCTACACCTTC.

The rearrangement uses TRBV5-4 and TRBJ2-4; weak D call: TRBD1 (5 bases). The CDR3 covers 16 residues. V was clipped by 2 bases and J by 0 bases, with 12 bases between them. Per germline, CDR1 SGHNT and CDR2 YYREEE (reference sequence). The CDR3 DNA reads as TGTGCCAGCAGCTTAGGGGCTGATCTAGCCAAAAACATTCAGTACTTC. Encoded protein: CASSLGADLAKNIQYF.

Only a few counts were recorded for this clone. The J gene is TRBJ2-2, the V gene TRBV6-6; 7 positions match TRBD1. The V gene's germline CDR1 is MNHNY and CDR2 SVGAGI (reference sequence). V was clipped by 5 bases and J by 3 bases; unmatched bases: 12. This CDR3 is built from 17 residues. The CDR3, as DNA: TGTGCCAGCAGTCCCCGGGACAGTCTTTTGGACACCGGGGAGCTGTTTTTT. Its protein is CASSPRDSLLDTGELFF.

The chain joins TRBV20-1 to TRBJ2-1; 8 bases are a match to TRBD1. Per the germline V gene, CDR1 is DFQATT and CDR2 is SNEGSKA (reference sequence). The CDR3 has 13 amino acids. Unmatched junction bases numbered 4, after V lost 3 bases and J lost 6 bases. CDR3: CSASGQGANEQFF. The CDR3 DNA reads TGCAGTGCTAGTGGCCAGGGGGCCAATGAGCAGTTCTTC.

The rearrangement uses TRBV28 and TRBJ1-4, with 8 bases fitting TRBD1. V lost 5 bases, J lost 5 bases, and 4 bases stayed unmatched. Germline values: CDR1 MDHEN, CDR2 SYDVKM. The CDR3 is made up of 14 amino acids. The CDR3 DNA sequence: TGTGCCAGCAGTCAGACAGGGGAGAATGAAAAACTGTTTTTT. It is translated as CASSQTGENEKLFF.

V is TRBV9 and J is TRBJ2-1, with D perhaps TRBD1 (6 bases). Trimming took off 7 bases at V and 2 bases at J, with 16 bases between the two ends. This CDR3 comprises 15 residues. In germline, CDR1 is SGDLS, CDR2 YYNGEE. The CDR3 here is CASGRGGQPYNEQFF. CDR3 nucleotide sequence: TGTGCCAGCGGCCGGGGCGGACAGCCCTACAATGAGCAGTTCTTC. Full variable domain (remainder filled in from reference TRBV9 and TRBJ2-1): DSGVTQTPKHLITATGQRVTLRCSPRSGDLSVYWYQQSLDQGLQFLIQYYNGEERAKGNILERFSAQQFPDLHSELNLSSLELGDSALYFCASGRGGQPYNEQFFGPGTRLTVL.

V usage is TRBV30 and J usage is TRBJ1-2; D is ambiguous. The V gene's germline CDR1 is GTSNPN and CDR2 SVGIG (reference sequence). The CDR3 is 14 residues long. The V end was cut by 3 bases, the J end by 4 bases, with 15 bases between. CDR3 region: CAWSDSGILYGYTF. CDR3 in DNA: TGTGCCTGGAGCGACTCCGGGATCCTCTATGGCTACACCTTC.

The chain employs TRBV19 and TRBJ2-7, with D perhaps TRBD2 (5 bases). Looked up from germline, CDR1 is LNHDA and CDR2 is SQIVND (reference sequence). This CDR3 is 12 amino acids long. Trimming shortened V by 6 bases and J by 4 bases, and 10 bases separated the two germline ends. The CDR3 region has the DNA TGTGCCAGTAGCCGTCCGGGGTACGAGCAGTACTTC. This gives the protein CASSRPGYEQYF.

The chain is built from TRBV6-5 and TRBJ1-1; the match to TRBD1 covers 10 bases. J lost 5 bases, V lost 10 bases, and 7 bases had no gene match. This CDR3 region has 13 residues. The germline V gene encodes CDR1 MNHEY and CDR2 SVGAGI. The DNA for the CDR3 is TGTGCCACACTATTGGGACAGGGGACTGAAGCTTTCTTT. It encodes CATLLGQGTEAFF.

This clone was detected only once. V and J are TRBV19 and TRBJ1-2; 12 nucleotides align to TRBD1. This CDR3 is built from 15 residues. Germline lookup yields CDR1 LNHDA and CDR2 SQIVND (reference sequence). V trimming: 5 bases; J trimming: 6 bases; junction bases outside the gene matches: 7. The CDR3, as DNA: TGTGCCAGTAGTCCCCAAGGGACAGGGGGCCATGGCTACACCTTC. As protein: CASSPQGTGGHGYTF.

This sequence joins TRBV7-9 and TRBJ2-5; 8 bases fit TRBD2. J gave up 1 base and V 10 bases, and 2 bases lay outside the gene matches. The CDR3 contains 12 residues. CDR1 and CDR2 from the germline V gene are SEHNR and FQNEAQ (reference sequence). The CDR3 spells CAITSGQETQYF. The CDR3 DNA reads as TGTGCCATCACTAGCGGCCAAGAGACCCAGTACTTC. The variable domain in full, with the rest retrieved from reference TRBV7-9 and TRBJ2-5, is DTGVSQNPRHKITKRGQNVTFRCDPISEHNRLYWYRQTLGQGPEFLTYFQNEAQLEKSRLLSDRFSAERPKGSFSTLEIQRTEQGDSAMYLCAITSGQETQYFGPGTRLLVL.

The chain combines TRBV11-2 with TRBJ1-1; 8 bases agree with TRBD1. J lost 1 base, V lost 3 bases, and 7 bases had no gene match. Germline V CDR1 and CDR2: SGHAT, FQNNGV. The CDR3 length is 16 residues. This CDR3 reads CASSFSAGGQNTEAFF. For the CDR3, the DNA is TGTGCCAGCAGCTTTTCAGCAGGGGGCCAGAACACTGAAGCTTTCTTT.

Written as DNA, the CDR3 is TGTGCCAGCAGTTTATCCGGTCCCTTAATCATGAACACTGAAGCTTTCTTT. It yields the protein CASSLSGPLIMNTEAFF. This chain connects TRBV28 to TRBJ1-1; no clear D. CDR1 and CDR2 (germline): MDHEN, SYDVKM. This CDR3 region has 17 residues. V lost 1 base, J lost 0 bases, and 15 bases lay in between. Together with reference TRBV28 and TRBJ1-1, the CDR3 gives the full variable domain: DVKVTQSSRYLVKRTGEKVFLECVQDMDHENMFWYRQDPGLGLRLIYFSYDVKMKEKGDIPEGYSVSREKKERFSLILESASTNQTSMYLCASSLSGPLIMNTEAFFGQGTRLTVV.

V is TRBV15 and J is TRBJ1-6, with TRBD1 matching 9 bases. V shed 0 bases and J 6 bases; nucleotides not matched to a gene: 3. This CDR3 is 16 amino acids long. Germline lookup yields CDR1 LNHNV and CDR2 YYDKDF (reference sequence). Here the CDR3 reads CATSRDQGQGNSPLHF. The CDR3 DNA follows: TGTGCCACCAGCAGAGATCAGGGACAGGGTAATTCACCCCTCCACTTT. Together with reference TRBV15 and TRBJ1-6, the CDR3 gives the full variable domain: DAMVIQNPRYQVTQFGKPVTLSCSQTLNHNVMYWYQQKSSQAPKLLFHYYDKDFNNEADTPDNFQSRRPNTSFCFLDIRSPGLGDTAMYLCATSRDQGQGNSPLHFGNGTRLTVT.

The chain links TRBV6-5 to TRBJ1-6; 7 nucleotides line up with TRBD1. The V gene's germline CDR1 is MNHEY and CDR2 SVGAGI. The CDR3 consists of 13 residues. Germline trimming cut 6 bases from V and 6 bases from J; bases unmatched to any gene: 2. In DNA form, the CDR3 reads TGTGCCAGCAGCCGACAGGGTAATTCACCCCTCCACTTT. Protein: CASSRQGNSPLHF.

The chain links TRBV19 to TRBJ2-1, with TRBD1 matching over 8 bases. Germline V gives CDR1 LNHDA, CDR2 SQIVND (reference sequence). V dropped 7 bases and J dropped 7; count of bases not matched to a gene: 6. The CDR3 totals 13 residues. In DNA form, the CDR3 reads TGTGCCAGTACCGTTAGACAGGGGAATGAGCAGTTCTTC. It is translated as CASTVRQGNEQFF.